The present T cell receptor (beta chain) was sequenced within a study of T cell responses to AZD1222 COVID-19 vaccine. Here immunoSEQ multiplex PCR was the method, and the copy in TCRdb shows in-frame clones only, minus some. The top ten clones hold under 7% of a sample with about 130,000 clones, around 90% of them seen once. The CDR3 has 14 residues. CDR1 SGHAT and CDR2 FQNNGV come from the germline V gene. Trimming removed 2 bases at V and 1 base at J, with 8 bases between. This receptor was taken from an adult in good health. V is TRBV11-2 and J is TRBJ1-2; D uncertain. Sequencing used peripheral blood, obtained on day 0 of AZD1222 vaccination. CDR3 loop: CASSLKRDNYGYTF. CDR3 bases: TGTGCCAGCAGCTTAAAAAGGGATAACTATGGCTACACCTTC.